This T cell receptor (beta chain) stems from a study of shared clonotypes between healthy human individuals. This clone occurred a few times. Different DNA sequences within this sample yield the same CDR3. Authors' methods: Without quality scores, immunoSEQ junctional reads could not be filtered like full-length reads. Some clones are missing from TCRdb's copy, which holds only in-frame ones; the method was immunoSEQ multiplex PCR. That table supplies the V and J calls and clone size; D and trimming were determined from the DNA. In the table there are about 2.3 million clones, 80% to 95% of which are singletons. CDR3 length equals 14 residues. CDR1 and CDR2 (germline): SGHRS, YFSETQ. The J segment lost 2 bases and the V segment lost 4 bases, leaving 4 bases of the junction unmatched.

This chain joins TRBV5-1 and TRBJ1-1, with 8 bases matching TRBD1. The source material was naive CD4+ T cells from PBMCs. As to subset: CD45RA+ positively selected. The sequence derives from a man in his late teens or twenties in good health. Some clones in this sample may be carry-over from other donors' samples. As DNA, the CDR3 is TGCGCCAGCAGCCAGGACAGGGCCAACACTGAAGCTTTCTTT. Translating it yields CASSQDRANTEAFF.